This TCR beta chain was found in a study of human T cells and chemical hapten exposure. General study results and limits: Significantly more large CDR3 similarity clusters arose among expanded TCRs than among controls.

The time point is: pre-sensitization, week 0. The treatment denotes: therapeutic diphenylcyclopropenone sensitization with weekly scalp DPC. Unfractionated whole blood served as the source for total RNA extraction. The germline CDR1 and CDR2 sequences are SGHAT and FQNNGV. The ends lost 5 bases at V and 9 bases at J; junction bases unmatched: 4. The CDR3 sequence is 12 residues long. Unique molecular identifiers were affixed to discrete cDNA molecules within the library. TCRdb reprocessed the RACE reads with MiXCR, giving one entry per CDR3 protein. The sample holds 85,000 to 120,000 distinct CDR3 sequences; around 12% are singletons and the top ten take 1.6%. Many counts were recorded for this clonotype. Its antigen is as yet unknown.

The sequenced sample was whole blood, obtained in connection with sensitization to the hapten diphenylcyclopropenone (DPC). The receptor comes from a woman aged 45-60 years with alopecia areata. Some clones in this sample may be carry-over from other donors' samples. This chain uses TRBV11-2 with TRBJ2-1; 7 bases agree with TRBD1. The CDR3 DNA sequence: TGTGCCAGCAGCATGACAGGGCCTGAGCAGTTCTTC. Residues: CASSMTGPEQFF.